This TCR beta chain was captured in a study of T cell responses to AZD1222 COVID-19 vaccine. TCRdb keeps only in-frame clones here, not all; method: immunoSEQ multiplex PCR. The table includes about 150,000 clones, roughly nine tenths detected once. The germline V and J ends were trimmed by 5 bases and 2 bases, with 13 bases remaining between them. Germline V gene sequence: CDR1 SGHAT, CDR2 FQDESV (reference sequence). CDR3 length: 14 amino acids. General observations from the study: Targets within unmutated variant regions were reportedly found for nearly half of spike-specific TCRs. Recipients of AZD1222 seropositive at baseline numbered only 5 to 7. A mostly white British donor set with more females was recruited, and clonal diversity was possibly underestimated.

To note about this clone: Its antigen is unidentified.

This TCR derives from an adult who received the AZD1222 COVID-19 vaccine. The chain links TRBV11-1 to TRBJ2-7; the D gene is possibly TRBD2 (5 bases). The material was peripheral blood, obtained 28 days after the second AZD1222 dose. The CDR3 sequence: CASSPPSLPYEQYF. CDR3 nucleotide sequence: TGTGCCAGCAGCCCCCCTAGCCTACCCTACGAGCAGTACTTC.